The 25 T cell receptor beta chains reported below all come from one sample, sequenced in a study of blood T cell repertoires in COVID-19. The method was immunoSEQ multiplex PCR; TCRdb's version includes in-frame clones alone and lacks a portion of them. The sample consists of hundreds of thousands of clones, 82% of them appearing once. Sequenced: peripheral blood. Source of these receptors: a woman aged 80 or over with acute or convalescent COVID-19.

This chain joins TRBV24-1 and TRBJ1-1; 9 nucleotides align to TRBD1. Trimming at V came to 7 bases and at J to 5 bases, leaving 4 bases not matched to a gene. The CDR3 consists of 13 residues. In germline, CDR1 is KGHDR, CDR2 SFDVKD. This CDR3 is CATRGTGTTEAFF. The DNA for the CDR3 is TGTGCCACCAGGGGGACAGGGACGACTGAAGCTTTCTTT.

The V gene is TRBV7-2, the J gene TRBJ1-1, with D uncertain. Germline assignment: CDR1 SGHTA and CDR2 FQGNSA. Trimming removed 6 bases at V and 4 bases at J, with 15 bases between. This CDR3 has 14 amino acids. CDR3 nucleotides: TGTGCCAGCAGGGCTTATGTATATGGCACTGAAGCTTTCTTT. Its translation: CASRAYVYGTEAFF. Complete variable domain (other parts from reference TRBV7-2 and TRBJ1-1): GAGVSQSPSNKVTEKGKDVELRCDPISGHTALYWYRQSLGQGLEFLIYFQGNSAPDKSGLPSDRFSAERTGGSVSTLTIQRTQQEDSAVYLCASRAYVYGTEAFFGQGTRLTVV.

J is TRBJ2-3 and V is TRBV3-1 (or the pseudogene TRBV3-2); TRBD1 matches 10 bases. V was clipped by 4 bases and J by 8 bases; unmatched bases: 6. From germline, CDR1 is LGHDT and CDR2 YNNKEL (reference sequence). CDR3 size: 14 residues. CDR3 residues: CASSPGQGFGTQYF. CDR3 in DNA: TGTGCCAGCAGCCCGGGACAGGGGTTCGGTACGCAGTATTTT.

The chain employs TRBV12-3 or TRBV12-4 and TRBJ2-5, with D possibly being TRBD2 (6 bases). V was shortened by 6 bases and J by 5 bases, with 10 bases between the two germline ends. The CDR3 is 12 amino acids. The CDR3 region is CASRAGGETQYF. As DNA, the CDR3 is TGTGCCAGCAGGGCCGGGGGTGAGACCCAGTACTTC.

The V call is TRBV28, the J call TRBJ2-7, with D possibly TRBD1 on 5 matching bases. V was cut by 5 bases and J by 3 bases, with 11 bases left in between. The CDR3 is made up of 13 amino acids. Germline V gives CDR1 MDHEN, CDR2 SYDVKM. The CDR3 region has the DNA TGTGCCAGCAGTCCAGGGAAGCACTACGAGCAGTACTTC. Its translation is CASSPGKHYEQYF.

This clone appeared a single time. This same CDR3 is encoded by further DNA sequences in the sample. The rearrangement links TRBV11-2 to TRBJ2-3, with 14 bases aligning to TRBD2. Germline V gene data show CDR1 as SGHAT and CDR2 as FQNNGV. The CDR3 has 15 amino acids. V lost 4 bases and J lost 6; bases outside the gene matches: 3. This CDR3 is CASSSGTSGGDTQYF. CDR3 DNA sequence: TGTGCCAGCAGCTCCGGGACTAGCGGGGGTGATACGCAGTATTTT.

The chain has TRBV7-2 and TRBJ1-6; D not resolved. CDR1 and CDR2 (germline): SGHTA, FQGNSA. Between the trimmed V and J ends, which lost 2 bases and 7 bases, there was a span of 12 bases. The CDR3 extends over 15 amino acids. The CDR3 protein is CASSLMGPLNSPLHF. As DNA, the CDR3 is TGTGCCAGCAGCTTAATGGGCCCTCTAAATTCACCCCTCCACTTT.

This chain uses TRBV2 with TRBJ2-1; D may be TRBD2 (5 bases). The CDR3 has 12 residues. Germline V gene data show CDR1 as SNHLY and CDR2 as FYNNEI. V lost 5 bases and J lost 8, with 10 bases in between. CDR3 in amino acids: CASSLEVDEQFF. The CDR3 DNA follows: TGTGCCAGCAGTTTGGAGGTGGATGAGCAGTTCTTC.

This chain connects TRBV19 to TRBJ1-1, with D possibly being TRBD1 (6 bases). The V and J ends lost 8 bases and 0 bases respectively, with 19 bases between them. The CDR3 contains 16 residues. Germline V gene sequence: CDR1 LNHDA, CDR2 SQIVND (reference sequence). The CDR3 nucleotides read TGTGCCAGTGGGCGGATTGGACAGCTCATGAACACTGAAGCTTTCTTT. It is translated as CASGRIGQLMNTEAFF.

This chain's CDR3 is CAIRDRVGYGYTF. The CDR3 bases are TGTGCCATCAGGGACAGGGTAGGCTATGGCTACACCTTC. The genes are TRBV10-3 and TRBJ1-2; TRBD1 matches 8 bases. The CDR3 loop spans 13 amino acids. In germline, CDR1 is ENHRY, CDR2 SYGVKD. With 6 bases clipped from V and 4 bases from J, the junction kept 4 bases outside the gene matches.

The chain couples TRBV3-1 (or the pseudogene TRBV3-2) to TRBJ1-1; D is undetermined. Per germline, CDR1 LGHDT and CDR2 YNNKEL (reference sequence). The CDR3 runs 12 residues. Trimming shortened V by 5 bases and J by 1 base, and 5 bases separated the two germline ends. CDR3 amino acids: CASSFKNTEAFF. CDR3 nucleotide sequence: TGTGCCAGCAGCTTCAAGAACACTGAAGCTTTCTTT.

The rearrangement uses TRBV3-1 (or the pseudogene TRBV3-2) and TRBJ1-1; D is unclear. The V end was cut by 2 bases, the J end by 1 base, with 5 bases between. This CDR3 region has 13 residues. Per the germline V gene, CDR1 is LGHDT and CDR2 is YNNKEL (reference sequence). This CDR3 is CASSQHRNTEAFF. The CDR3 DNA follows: TGTGCCAGCAGCCAACATAGGAACACTGAAGCTTTCTTT.

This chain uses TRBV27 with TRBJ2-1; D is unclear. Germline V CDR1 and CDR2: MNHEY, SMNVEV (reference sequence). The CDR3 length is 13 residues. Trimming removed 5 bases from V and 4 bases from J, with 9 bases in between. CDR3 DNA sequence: TGTGCCAGCAGTCAGAACGAATACAATGAGCAGTTCTTC. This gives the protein CASSQNEYNEQFF.

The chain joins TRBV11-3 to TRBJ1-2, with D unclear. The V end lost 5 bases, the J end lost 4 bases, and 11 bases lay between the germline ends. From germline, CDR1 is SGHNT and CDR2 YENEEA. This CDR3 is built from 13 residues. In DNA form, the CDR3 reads TGTGCCAGCAGCCGAAGGGAGGTCTATGGCTACACCTTC. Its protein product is CASSRREVYGYTF. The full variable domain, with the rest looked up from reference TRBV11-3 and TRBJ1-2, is EAGVVQSPRYKIIEKKQPVAFWCNPISGHNTLYWYLQNLGQGPELLIRYENEEAVDDSQLPKDRFSAERLKGVDSTLKIQPAELGDSAVYLCASSRREVYGYTFGSGTRLTVV.

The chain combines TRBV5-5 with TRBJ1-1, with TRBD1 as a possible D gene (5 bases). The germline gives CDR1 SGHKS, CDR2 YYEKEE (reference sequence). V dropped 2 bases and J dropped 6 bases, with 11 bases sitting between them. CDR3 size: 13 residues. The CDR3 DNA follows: TGTGCCAGCAGCTTTCAGGGTACCCCTGAAGCTTTCTTT. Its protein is CASSFQGTPEAFF.

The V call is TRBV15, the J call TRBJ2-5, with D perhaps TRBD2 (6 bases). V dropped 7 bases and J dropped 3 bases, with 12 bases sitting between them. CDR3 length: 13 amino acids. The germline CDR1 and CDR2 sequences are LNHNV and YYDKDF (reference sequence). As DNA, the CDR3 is TGTGCCACCATGGAAGGGAGGAAAGAGACCCAGTACTTC. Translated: CATMEGRKETQYF.

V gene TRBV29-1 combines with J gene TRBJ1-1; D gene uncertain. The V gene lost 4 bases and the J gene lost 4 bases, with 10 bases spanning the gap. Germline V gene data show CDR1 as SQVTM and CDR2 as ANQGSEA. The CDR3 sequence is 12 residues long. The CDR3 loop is CSVAGWATEAFF. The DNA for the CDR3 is TGCAGCGTTGCGGGATGGGCCACTGAAGCTTTCTTT.

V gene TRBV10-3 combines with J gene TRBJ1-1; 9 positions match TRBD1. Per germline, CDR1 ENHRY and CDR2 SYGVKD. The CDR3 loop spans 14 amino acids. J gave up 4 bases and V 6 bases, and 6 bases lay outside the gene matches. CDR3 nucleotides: TGTGCCATCAGGGAAGGACAGGGGCCCACTGAAGCTTTCTTT. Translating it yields CAIREGQGPTEAFF.

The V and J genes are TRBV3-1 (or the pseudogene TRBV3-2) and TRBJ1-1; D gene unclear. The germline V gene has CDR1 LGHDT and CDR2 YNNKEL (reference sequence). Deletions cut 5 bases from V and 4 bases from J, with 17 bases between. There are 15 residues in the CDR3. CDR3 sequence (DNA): TGTGCCAGCAGCACCGGCCGGAGGTGGAGCACTGAAGCTTTCTTT. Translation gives CASSTGRRWSTEAFF.

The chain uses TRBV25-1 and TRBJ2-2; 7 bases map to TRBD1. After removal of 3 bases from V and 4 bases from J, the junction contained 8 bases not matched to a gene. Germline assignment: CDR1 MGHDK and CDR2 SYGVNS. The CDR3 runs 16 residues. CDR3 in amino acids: CASSDTGAGGTGELFF. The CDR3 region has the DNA TGTGCCAGCAGTGATACAGGGGCCGGCGGCACCGGGGAGCTGTTTTTT.

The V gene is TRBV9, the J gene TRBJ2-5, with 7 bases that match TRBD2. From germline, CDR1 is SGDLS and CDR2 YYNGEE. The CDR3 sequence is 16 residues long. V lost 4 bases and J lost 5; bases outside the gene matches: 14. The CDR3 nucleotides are TGTGCCAGCAGCTCGACTCGGACTGCCGGGGGGGAGACCCAGTACTTC. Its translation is CASSSTRTAGGETQYF.

In DNA form, the CDR3 reads TGTGCCAGCGAAGGGGATAGTGAGCAGTTCTTC. Translating gives CASEGDSEQFF. J is TRBJ2-1 and V is TRBV2; D may be TRBD1 (5 bases). With 8 bases removed from V and 9 bases from J, the gap between germline ends came to 11 bases. The germline V gene has CDR1 SNHLY and CDR2 FYNNEI. The CDR3 extends over 11 amino acids.

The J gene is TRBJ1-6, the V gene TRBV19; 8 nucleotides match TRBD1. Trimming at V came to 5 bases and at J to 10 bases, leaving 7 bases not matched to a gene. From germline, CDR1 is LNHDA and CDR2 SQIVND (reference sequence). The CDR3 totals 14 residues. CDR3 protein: CASSPDREMSPLHF. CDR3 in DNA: TGTGCCAGTAGTCCGGACAGGGAGATGTCACCCCTCCACTTT. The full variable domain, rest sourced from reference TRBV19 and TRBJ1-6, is DGGITQSPKYLFRKEGQNVTLSCEQNLNHDAMYWYRQDPGQGLRLIYYSQIVNDFQKGDIAEGYSVSREKKESFPLTVTSAQKNPTAFYLCASSPDREMSPLHFGNGTRLTVT.

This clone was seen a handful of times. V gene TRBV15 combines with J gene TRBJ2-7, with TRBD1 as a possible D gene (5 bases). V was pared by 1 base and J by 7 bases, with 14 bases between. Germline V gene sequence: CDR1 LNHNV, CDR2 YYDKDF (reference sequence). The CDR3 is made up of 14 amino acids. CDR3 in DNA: TGTGCCACCAGCAGAGCGGCAGGGTTCGGAGAGCAGTACTTC. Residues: CATSRAAGFGEQYF.

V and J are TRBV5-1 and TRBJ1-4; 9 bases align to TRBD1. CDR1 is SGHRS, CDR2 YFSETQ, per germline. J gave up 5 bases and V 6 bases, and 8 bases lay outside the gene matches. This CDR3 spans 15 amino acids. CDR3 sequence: CASTWTGVANEKLFF. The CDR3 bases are TGCGCCAGCACCTGGACAGGGGTGGCGAATGAAAAACTGTTTTTT.